Listed below are T cell receptor beta chains from one sample, sequenced in a study of a mutant IDH1 vaccine in newly diagnosed glioma. These TCRs' antigens remain unknown. Measured with immunoSEQ multiplex PCR; TCRdb has only the in-frame clones, and not every one. Of about 38,000 clones listed, 80% to 90% are singletons. The source was PBMCs, collected from a glioma patient whose treatment included an IDH1 peptide vaccine. These receptors came from a man aged 40-49 years with glioma. CDR3s include the opening cysteine and the closing phenylalanine or tryptophan. D genes are given only for firm matches. Expanded clones get a size class; other rows say once, few or many, or leave the size out.

v_call	clone_size	j_call	d_call	cdr3_aa	cdr3_nt
TRBV25-1	few	TRBJ2-1	TRBD2	CASSELGLAGDNEQFF	TGTGCCAGCAGTGAATTAGGGCTAGCGGGGGACAATGAGCAGTTCTTC
TRBV2	-	TRBJ1-3	-	CASSDASSGNTIYF	TGTGCCAGCAGTGACGCGTCCTCTGGAAACACCATATATTTT
TRBV6-1	-	TRBJ1-6	-	CASSDWGAPGGSPLHF	TGTGCCAGCAGTGATTGGGGAGCCCCGGGGGGATCACCCCTCCACTTT
TRBV18	-	TRBJ2-5	TRBD1	CASSRTAGTGHETQYF	TGTGCCAGCTCACGAACCGCCGGGACAGGGCACGAGACCCAGTACTTC
TRBV5-6	-	TRBJ2-1	-	CASSPPAVGEQFF	TGTGCCAGCAGCCCCCCCGCGGTCGGTGAGCAGTTCTTC
TRBV2	-	TRBJ2-5	-	CASSEVAGKETQYF	TGTGCCAGCAGTGAAGTGGCAGGGAAAGAGACCCAGTACTTC
TRBV25-1	-	TRBJ2-5	-	CASSEAAGWETQYF	TGTGCCAGCAGTGAAGCGGCAGGGTGGGAGACCCAGTACTTC
TRBV11-2	few	TRBJ2-5	TRBD2	CASSLLLAGGQETQYF	TGTGCCAGCAGCCTATTACTAGCGGGGGGGCAAGAGACCCAGTACTTC
TRBV19	-	TRBJ2-1	-	CASSRTANSYNEQFF	TGTGCCAGTAGTAGGACAGCAAACTCCTACAATGAGCAGTTCTTC
TRBV5-1	-	TRBJ1-2	TRBD1	CASSEPGQGAVGYTF	TGCGCCAGCAGCGAGCCGGGACAGGGGGCTGTAGGCTACACCTTC
TRBV5-1	-	TRBJ2-7	-	CASSPINQGGGREQYF	TGCGCCAGCAGCCCCATCAACCAGGGCGGTGGGAGGGAGCAGTACTTC
TRBV9	-	TRBJ2-5	TRBD2	CASSRGGGGGETQYF	TGTGCCAGCAGCAGGGGCGGCGGGGGAGGAGAGACCCAGTACTTC
TRBV4-3	-	TRBJ2-3	-	CASSPEPGVGTDTQYF	TGCGCCAGCAGCCCCGAGCCGGGGGTCGGCACAGATACGCAGTATTTT
TRBV9	-	TRBJ1-2	-	CASSVSGQSYGGYTF	TGTGCCAGCAGCGTCAGTGGTCAGAGCTACGGGGGCTACACCTTC
TRBV7-2	once	TRBJ1-2	TRBD1	CASSYRQGADGYTF	TGTGCCAGCAGCTACAGACAGGGGGCTGATGGCTACACCTTC
TRBV5-1	-	TRBJ2-2	TRBD1	CASSSSGTANTGELFF	TGCGCCAGCAGCTCTTCCGGGACAGCAAACACCGGGGAGCTGTTTTTT
TRBV4-2	-	TRBJ1-2	-	CASSQPGQTNYGYTF	TGTGCCAGCAGCCAACCCGGACAGACTAACTATGGCTACACCTTC
TRBV28	once	TRBJ2-3	-	CATRPDGSTDTQYF	TGTGCCACTCGACCGGACGGAAGCACAGATACGCAGTATTTT
TRBV5-6	-	TRBJ2-1	TRBD2	CASSPGGAGYYEQFF	TGCGCCAGCAGCCCCGGGGGAGCGGGGTATTATGAGCAGTTCTTC
TRBV30	-	TRBJ2-3	-	CAWSVLGGLDTQYF	TGTGCCTGGAGTGTACTCGGGGGGCTAGATACGCAGTATTTT